This T cell receptor (beta chain) was sequenced for a study of cytomegalovirus exposure and HLA in healthy donors. Turning to the study itself: Roughly 92 million unique TCRs, all from HLA-typed donors, were included in an early release of the data.

To note about this clone: Its antigen is unidentified.

The PCR contained 60 Vbeta and 13 Jbeta primers. Profiled with immunoSEQ multiplex PCR; TCRdb holds only in-frame clones, not every one. The table includes 130,000 to 150,000 clones, almost 85% detected once. The CDR3 has 16 amino acids. The V gene's germline CDR1 is SGHNT and CDR2 YENEEA. With 1 base removed from V and 2 bases from J, the gap between germline ends came to 13 bases. Study conclusions and caveats: Most likely, a cluster of highly shared sequence variants arose as a sequencing artifact.

This TCR was sampled from a woman aged 55-69 years in good health and CMV-seropositive. Material: PBMCs. This rearrangement joins TRBV11-3 to TRBJ2-3; no clear D gene. Here the CDR3 DNA reads TGTGCCAGCAGCTTAGGACTCACAACCTCCACAGATACGCAGTATTTT. Translation gives CASSLGLTTSTDTQYF. Drawing the rest from reference TRBV11-3 and TRBJ2-3, the complete variable domain is EAGVVQSPRYKIIEKKQPVAFWCNPISGHNTLYWYLQNLGQGPELLIRYENEEAVDDSQLPKDRFSAERLKGVDSTLKIQPAELGDSAVYLCASSLGLTTSTDTQYFGPGTRLTVL.